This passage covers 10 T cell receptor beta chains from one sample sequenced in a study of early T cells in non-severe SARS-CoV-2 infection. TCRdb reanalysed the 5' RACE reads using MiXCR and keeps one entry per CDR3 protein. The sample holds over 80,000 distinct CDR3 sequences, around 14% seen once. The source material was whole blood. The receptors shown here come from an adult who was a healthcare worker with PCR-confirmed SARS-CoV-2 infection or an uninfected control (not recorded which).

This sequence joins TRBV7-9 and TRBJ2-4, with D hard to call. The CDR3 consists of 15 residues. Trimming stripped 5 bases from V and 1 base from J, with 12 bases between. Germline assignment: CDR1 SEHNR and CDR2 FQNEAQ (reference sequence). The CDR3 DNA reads TGTGCCAGCAGCCCTACTCGGGTTGCCAAAAACATTCAGTACTTC. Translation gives CASSPTRVAKNIQYF.

CDR3 sequence reads: CASSFQGEYGYTF. Written as DNA, the CDR3 is TGTGCCAGCAGTTTTCAGGGAGAGTACGGCTACACCTTC. V gene TRBV27 combines with J gene TRBJ1-2; a possible D gene is TRBD1 (5 bases). Germline CDR1 MNHEY, CDR2 SMNVEV (reference sequence). The CDR3 has 13 amino acids. V was shortened by 3 bases and J by 8 bases, with 13 bases between the two germline ends.

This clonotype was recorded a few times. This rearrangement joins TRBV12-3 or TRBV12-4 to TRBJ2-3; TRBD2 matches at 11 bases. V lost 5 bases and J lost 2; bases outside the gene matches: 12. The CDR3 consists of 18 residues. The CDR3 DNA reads TGTGCCAGCAGTCAACTAGCGGGGGAACTCATAAACACAGATACGCAGTATTTT. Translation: CASSQLAGELINTDTQYF.

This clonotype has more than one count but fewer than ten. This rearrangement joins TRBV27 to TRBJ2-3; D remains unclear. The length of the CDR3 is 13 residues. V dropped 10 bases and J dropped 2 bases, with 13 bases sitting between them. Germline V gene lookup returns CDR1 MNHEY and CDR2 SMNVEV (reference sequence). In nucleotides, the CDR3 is TGTGCCATATCCAGGAGATCCACAGATACGCAGTATTTT. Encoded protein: CAISRRSTDTQYF.

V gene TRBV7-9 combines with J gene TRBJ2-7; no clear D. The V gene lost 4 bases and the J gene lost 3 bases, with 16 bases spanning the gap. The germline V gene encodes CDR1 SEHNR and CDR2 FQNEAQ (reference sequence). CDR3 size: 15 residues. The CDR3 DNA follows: TGTGCCAGCAGCTCCCAAAGAGAGAAACTCTACGAGCAGTACTTC. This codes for CASSSQREKLYEQYF.

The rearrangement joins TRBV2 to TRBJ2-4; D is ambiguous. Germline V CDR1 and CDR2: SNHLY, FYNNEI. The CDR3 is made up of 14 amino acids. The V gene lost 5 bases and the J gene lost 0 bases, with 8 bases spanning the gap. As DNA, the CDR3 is TGTGCCAGCAGTACACGACAAGCCAAAAACATTCAGTACTTC. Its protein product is CASSTRQAKNIQYF.

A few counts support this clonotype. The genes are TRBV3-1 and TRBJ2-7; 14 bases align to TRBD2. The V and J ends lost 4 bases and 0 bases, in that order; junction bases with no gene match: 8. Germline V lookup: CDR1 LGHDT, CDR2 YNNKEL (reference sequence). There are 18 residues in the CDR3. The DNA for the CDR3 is TGTGCCAGCAGCCTCGGACTAGCGGGGGGCCATAGCTCCTACGAGCAGTACTTC. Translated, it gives CASSLGLAGGHSSYEQYF.

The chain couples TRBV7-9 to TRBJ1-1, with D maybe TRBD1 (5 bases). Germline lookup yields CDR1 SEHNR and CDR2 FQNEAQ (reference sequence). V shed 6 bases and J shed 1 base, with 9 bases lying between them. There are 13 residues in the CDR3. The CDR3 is CASSVQANTEAFF. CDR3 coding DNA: TGTGCCAGCAGTGTACAGGCGAACACTGAAGCTTTCTTT.

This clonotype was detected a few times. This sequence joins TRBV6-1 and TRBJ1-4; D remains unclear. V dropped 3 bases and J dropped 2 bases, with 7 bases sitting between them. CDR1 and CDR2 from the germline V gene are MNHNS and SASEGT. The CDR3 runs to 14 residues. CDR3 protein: CASSDGWTNEKLFF. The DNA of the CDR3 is TGTGCCAGCAGTGATGGATGGACTAATGAAAAACTGTTTTTT.

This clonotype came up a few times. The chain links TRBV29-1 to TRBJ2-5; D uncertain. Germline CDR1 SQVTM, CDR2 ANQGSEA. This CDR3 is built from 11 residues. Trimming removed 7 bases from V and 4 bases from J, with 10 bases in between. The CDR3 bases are TGCAGCGCCTTCGGATCAGAGACCCAGTACTTC. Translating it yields CSAFGSETQYF.